One sample yielded the 9 T cell receptor delta chains listed below, sequenced in a study of gamma-delta T cells after stem cell transplantation. TCRdb reanalyzed the RT-PCR reads using CATT. The data hold about 1,500 delta-chain clones, with 1.5% to 2% observed a single time. Sequencing was carried out using gamma-delta T cells. The receptors derive from a human donor. It is not recorded whose cells these are; they may come from a transplant donor.

This clone was counted between two and nine times. The protein in TCRdb stems from a much larger clone and differs at residue 3 from this DNA's translation, likely a read error; here the protein is translated from the DNA. CDR3 in DNA: TGTGCTCCTGGGGCCAAAGGCTACGATCGGGGACCAACCGATAAACTCATCTTT. Protein: CAPGAKGYDRGPTDKLIF. The V and J genes are TRDV1 and TRDJ1; possibly TRDD3 for D (6 bases). Germline V lookup: CDR1 TSWWSYY, CDR2 QGS. The CDR3 loop spans 18 amino acids.

Note on this clone: The protein that TCRdb holds for this DNA derives from a much larger clone and differs from the translated DNA at residue 5, which likely indicates a read error; the protein shown here is translated from the DNA. The chain links TRDV2 to TRDJ1; TRDD3 matches 7 bases. CDR3 length: 16 residues. V shed 2 bases, J shed 0 bases, and the junction held 8 bases outside the gene matches. Looked up from germline, CDR1 is GEAIGNYY and CDR2 is EKD. CDR3 nucleotides: TGTGCCTGTGACAACGTGGGGGAATCGTACACCGATAAACTCATCTTT. Protein sequence: CACDNVGESYTDKLIF.

This clone was found a few times. Translating this DNA gives a protein that differs at residue 11 from the TCRdb one, which belongs to a much larger clone; a read error is likely, and the protein shown is this translation. This chain links TRDV2 with TRDJ1; 9 bases line up with TRDD3. V gave up 0 bases and J gave up 7 bases; unmatched junction bases: 11. Germline V gene data show CDR1 as GEAIGNYY and CDR2 as EKD. The length of the CDR3 is 16 residues. This CDR3 reads CACDTRTGGPRGKLIF. CDR3 bases: TGTGCCTGTGACACCCGTACTGGGGGACCCCGGGGTAAACTCATCTTT.

This clone was recorded a few times. CDR3: CALGENPTKTVLILGYRLLTAQLFF. As DNA, the CDR3 is TGTGCTCTTGGGGAAAATCCTACTAAGACTGTCCTAATTCTAGGATACCGCCTTTTGACAGCACAACTCTTCTTT. The chain employs TRDV1 and TRDJ2; perhaps D is TRDD2 or TRDD3 (6 bases each). V was trimmed by 2 bases and J by 1 base, leaving 38 bases between them. The CDR3 extends over 25 amino acids. From germline, CDR1 is TSWWSYY and CDR2 QGS.

On this clone: TCRdb's listed protein matches a much larger clone and diverges from this DNA's translation at residue 6, likely through a read error; the protein shown comes from the DNA. The chain links TRDV2 to TRDJ1; 9 bases agree with TRDD2. Germline CDR1 and CDR2: GEAIGNYY and EKD. After removal of 0 bases from V and 3 bases from J, the junction contained 31 bases not matched to a gene. This CDR3 region has 24 residues. The CDR3 here is CACDTRAVGLPTIPGGWGADKLIF. CDR3 sequence (DNA): TGTGCCTGTGACACCAGAGCGGTTGGCCTTCCTACGATACCCGGAGGATGGGGGGCCGATAAACTCATCTTT.

There are a few counts of this clone. This likely traces to a read error, being one base from a far larger clone. The same CDR3 also results from other DNA sequences found in this sample. The chain recombines TRDV1 with TRDJ1; 7 bases agree with TRDD3. Germline values: CDR1 TSWWSYY, CDR2 QGS. This CDR3 has 22 residues. Losses at the gene ends were 3 bases for V and 2 bases for J; bases not matched to a gene: 27. The chain's CDR3 is CALGDLRLPKYWGSLYTDKLIF. As DNA, the CDR3 is TGTGCTCTTGGGGACCTTCGCCTGCCCAAGTACTGGGGATCCTTGTATACCGATAAACTCATCTTT.

This clone was observed a few times. With a far larger clone one base away, a read error is the likely cause. The chain has TRDV1 and TRDJ3; 8 nucleotides match TRDD3. Germline lookup yields CDR1 TSWWSYY and CDR2 QGS. The CDR3 length is 24 residues. The DNA of the CDR3 is TGTGCTCTTGGGGCCCTAGTATCTACACTTACTGGGGGTCTTAGCTCCTGGAACACCCGACAGATGTTTTTC. Translation gives CALGALVSTLTGGLSSWNTRQMFF.

In its sample, this clone was seen a few times. The protein TCRdb gives is from a much larger clone and does not agree with this DNA's translation at residue 3, likely a read error; the protein shown here comes from the DNA. V usage is TRDV2 and J usage is TRDJ1; no firm D call. Germline CDR1 is GEAIGNYY and CDR2 is EKD. CDR3 length equals 14 residues. The CDR3 DNA is TGTGCCCGTGACACCGCCCCCACCACCGATAAACTCATCTTT. This encodes CARDTAPTTDKLIF.

This clone was seen a handful of times. This probably arose from a read error, given a far larger clone one base away. The same CDR3 also results from other DNA sequences found in this sample. The genes are TRDV1 and TRDJ1, with D possibly TRDD2 on 7 matching bases. CDR3 size: 24 residues. The ends were cut back, 2 bases at V and 0 bases at J, with 37 bases in the middle. Germline CDR1 TSWWSYY, CDR2 QGS. CDR3 amino acids: CALGERRSSRSFLTGGKYTDKLIF. CDR3 DNA sequence: TGTGCTCTTGGGGAAAGGCGTTCCTCACGGTCCTTCCTTACCGGGGGAAAGTACACCGATAAACTCATCTTT.